The present entry profiles one T cell receptor (beta chain) with its context. Antigen specificity is unknown. Under the authors' procedure: Filtering differed, since immunoSEQ gave only junction sequences and no quality scores. Here immunoSEQ multiplex PCR was the method, and the copy in TCRdb shows in-frame clones only, minus some. V and J calls and clone size are copied from that table; D and trimming were computed from the DNA. The table shows under 1 million clones, with about 97% occurring only once. Terminally differentiated effector memory CD45RA+ cells were excluded by CCR7 positive selection of CD45RO-negative cells. Germline V gene data show CDR1 as MNHNY and CDR2 as SVGAGI (reference sequence). This CDR3 contains 16 residues. With 2 bases removed from V and 8 bases from J, the gap between germline ends came to 19 bases. This entry comes from a study of shared clonotypes between healthy human individuals. Turning to the study itself: A couple of women and a few men aged 18 to 49 served as donors.

General study results and limits: Among the subsets, naive ones generally showed larger estimated richness than memory ones. Clonotypes which were not shared had lower generation probabilities than clonotypes that all four donors shared.

The receptor's source is a man aged 25 to 40 in good health. The sample was naive CD8+ T cells sorted from blood. This chain links TRBV6-6 with TRBJ2-4; TRBD2 is a possible D gene (7 bases). CDR3 in DNA: TGTGCCAGCAGTTACGGGCGGGGGCGAGGAAGGGACATTCAGTACTTC. This sequence encodes CASSYGRGRGRDIQYF.